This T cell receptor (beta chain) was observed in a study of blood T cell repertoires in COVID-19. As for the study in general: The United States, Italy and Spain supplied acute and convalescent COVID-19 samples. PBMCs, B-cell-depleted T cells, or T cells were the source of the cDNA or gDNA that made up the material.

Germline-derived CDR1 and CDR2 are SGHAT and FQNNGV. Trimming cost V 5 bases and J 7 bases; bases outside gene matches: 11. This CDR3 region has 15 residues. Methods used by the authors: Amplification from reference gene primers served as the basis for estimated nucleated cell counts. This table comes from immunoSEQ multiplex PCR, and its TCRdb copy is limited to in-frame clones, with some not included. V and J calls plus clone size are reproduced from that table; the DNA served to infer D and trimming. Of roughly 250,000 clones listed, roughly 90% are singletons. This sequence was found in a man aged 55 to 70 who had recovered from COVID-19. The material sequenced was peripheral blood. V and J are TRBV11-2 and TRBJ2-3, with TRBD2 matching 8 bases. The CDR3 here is CASSPTGGPGHTQYF. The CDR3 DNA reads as TGTGCCAGCAGCCCGACGGGAGGGCCCGGCCATACGCAGTATTTT.